This TCR beta chain was recorded in a study of metastatic and nonmetastatic thyroid tumors. About the study: For malignant and benign thyroid patients, tumor or nodule tissue and blood were the sources whose repertoires were compared.

The table lists this clone with many counts. Trimming at V came to 0 bases and at J to 10 bases, leaving 11 bases not matched to a gene. The CDR3 covers 16 residues. CDR1 MNHNY and CDR2 SVGAGI come from the germline V gene (reference sequence). No patient received treatment before thyroid surgery. TCRdb called clones again from the PCR reads with MiXCR. Among about 39,000 clones listed, 15% to 20% were seen once. The sequenced material came from blood. The genes are TRBV6-6 and TRBJ2-1; 8 bases match TRBD2. The TCR was taken from a female donor with papillary thyroid cancer or a benign thyroid nodule (not recorded which). Some clones in this sample may be carry-over from other donors' samples. In DNA, the CDR3 is TGTGCCAGCAGTTACTCCAGCGGGAGTACAACAATGGAGCAGTTCTTC. Amino acids: CASSYSSGSTTMEQFF.